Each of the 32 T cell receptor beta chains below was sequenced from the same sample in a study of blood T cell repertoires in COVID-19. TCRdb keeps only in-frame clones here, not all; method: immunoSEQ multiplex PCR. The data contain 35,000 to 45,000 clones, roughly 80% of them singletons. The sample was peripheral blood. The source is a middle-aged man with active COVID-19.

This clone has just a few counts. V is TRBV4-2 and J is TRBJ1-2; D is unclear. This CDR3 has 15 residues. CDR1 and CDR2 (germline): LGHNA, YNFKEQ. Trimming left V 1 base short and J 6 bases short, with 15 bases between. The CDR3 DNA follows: TGTGCCAGCAGCCAAGCAGAGGGAGGTCCCCATGGCTACACCTTC. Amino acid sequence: CASSQAEGGPHGYTF.

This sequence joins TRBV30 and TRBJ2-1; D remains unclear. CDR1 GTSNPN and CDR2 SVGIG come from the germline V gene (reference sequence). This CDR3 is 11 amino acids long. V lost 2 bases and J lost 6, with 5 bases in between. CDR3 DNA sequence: TGTGCCTGGAGTCCGTTCAATGAGCAGTTCTTC. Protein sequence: CAWSPFNEQFF.

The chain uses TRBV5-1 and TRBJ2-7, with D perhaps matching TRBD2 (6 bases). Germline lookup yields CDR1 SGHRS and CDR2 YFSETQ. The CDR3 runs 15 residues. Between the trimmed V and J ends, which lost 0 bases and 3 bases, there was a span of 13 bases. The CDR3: CASSLGWRGSYEQYF. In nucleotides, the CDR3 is TGCGCCAGCAGCTTGGGATGGAGGGGCAGCTACGAGCAGTACTTC.

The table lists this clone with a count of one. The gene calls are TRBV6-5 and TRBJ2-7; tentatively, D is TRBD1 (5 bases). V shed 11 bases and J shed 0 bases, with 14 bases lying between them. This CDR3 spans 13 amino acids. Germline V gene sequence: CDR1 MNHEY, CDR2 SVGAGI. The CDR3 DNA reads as TGTGCCGGAGCGAGACAGAGCTCCTACGAGCAGTACTTC. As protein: CAGARQSSYEQYF.

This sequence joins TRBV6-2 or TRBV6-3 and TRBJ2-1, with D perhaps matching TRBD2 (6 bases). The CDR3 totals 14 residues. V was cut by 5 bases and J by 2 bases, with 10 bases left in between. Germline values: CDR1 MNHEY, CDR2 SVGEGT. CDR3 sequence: CASSLGTPYNEQFF. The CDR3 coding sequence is TGTGCCAGCAGTCTCGGGACTCCCTACAATGAGCAGTTCTTC.

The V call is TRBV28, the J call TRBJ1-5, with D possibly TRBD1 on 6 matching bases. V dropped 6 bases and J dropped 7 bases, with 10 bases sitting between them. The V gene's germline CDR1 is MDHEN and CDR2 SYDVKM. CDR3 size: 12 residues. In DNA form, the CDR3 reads TGTGCCAGCAGCAGGGGTGGCCAGCCCCAGCATTTT. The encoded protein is CASSRGGQPQHF.

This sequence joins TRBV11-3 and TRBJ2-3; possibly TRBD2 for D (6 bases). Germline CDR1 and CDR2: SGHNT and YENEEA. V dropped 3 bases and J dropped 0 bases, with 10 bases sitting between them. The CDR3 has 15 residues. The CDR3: CASSLGTLSTDTQYF. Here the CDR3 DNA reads TGTGCCAGCAGCTTGGGGACTCTAAGCACAGATACGCAGTATTTT. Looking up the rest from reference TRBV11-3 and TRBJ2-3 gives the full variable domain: EAGVVQSPRYKIIEKKQPVAFWCNPISGHNTLYWYLQNLGQGPELLIRYENEEAVDDSQLPKDRFSAERLKGVDSTLKIQPAELGDSAVYLCASSLGTLSTDTQYFGPGTRLTVL.

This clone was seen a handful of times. The CDR3 DNA sequence: TGTGCCAGCAGCTCCCAGGGGTGGGGCGAGCAGTACTTC. It translates to CASSSQGWGEQYF. The chain is built from TRBV7-2 and TRBJ2-7; D might be TRBD1 (6 bases). With 4 bases removed from V and 6 bases from J, the gap between germline ends came to 13 bases. Germline loops: CDR1 SGHTA, CDR2 FQGNSA. The CDR3 runs 13 residues.

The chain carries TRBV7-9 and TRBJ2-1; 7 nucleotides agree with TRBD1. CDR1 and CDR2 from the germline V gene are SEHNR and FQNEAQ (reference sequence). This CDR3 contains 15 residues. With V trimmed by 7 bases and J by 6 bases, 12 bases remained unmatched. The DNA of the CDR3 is TGTGCCAGCAACCCATCAGGGGGAAGGCTCAATGAGCAGTTCTTC. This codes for CASNPSGGRLNEQFF.

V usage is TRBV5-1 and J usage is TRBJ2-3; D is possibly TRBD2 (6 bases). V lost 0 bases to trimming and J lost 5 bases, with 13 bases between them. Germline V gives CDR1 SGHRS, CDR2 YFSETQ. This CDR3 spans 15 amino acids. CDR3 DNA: TGCGCCAGCAGCTTGGAGCGGGTTGGGAGAGATACGCAGTATTTT. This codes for CASSLERVGRDTQYF.

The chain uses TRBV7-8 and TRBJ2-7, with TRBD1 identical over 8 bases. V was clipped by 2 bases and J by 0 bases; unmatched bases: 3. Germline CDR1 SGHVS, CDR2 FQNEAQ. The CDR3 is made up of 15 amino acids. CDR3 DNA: TGTGCCAGCAGCTTAACAGGGGGGAGCTCCTACGAGCAGTACTTC. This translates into CASSLTGGSSYEQYF.

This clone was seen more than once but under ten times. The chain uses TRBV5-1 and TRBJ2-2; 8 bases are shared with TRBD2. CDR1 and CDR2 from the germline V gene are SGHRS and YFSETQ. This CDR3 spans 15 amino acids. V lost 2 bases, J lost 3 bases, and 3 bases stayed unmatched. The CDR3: CASSFDGGDTGELFF. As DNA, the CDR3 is TGCGCCAGCAGCTTCGACGGGGGGGACACCGGGGAGCTGTTTTTT.

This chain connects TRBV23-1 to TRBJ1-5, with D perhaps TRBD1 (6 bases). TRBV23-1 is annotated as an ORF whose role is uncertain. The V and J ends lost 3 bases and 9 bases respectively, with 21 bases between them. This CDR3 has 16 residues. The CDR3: CASSHSRTDRFPPQHF. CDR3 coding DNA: TGCGCCAGCAGTCATTCAAGGACAGACCGTTTTCCGCCCCAGCATTTT.

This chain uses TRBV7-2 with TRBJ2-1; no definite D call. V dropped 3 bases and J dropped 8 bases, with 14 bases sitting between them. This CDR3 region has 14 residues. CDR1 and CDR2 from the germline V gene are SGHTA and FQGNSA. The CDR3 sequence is CASSLGEFRDEQFF. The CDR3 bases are TGTGCCAGCAGCTTGGGTGAGTTTCGGGATGAGCAGTTCTTC.

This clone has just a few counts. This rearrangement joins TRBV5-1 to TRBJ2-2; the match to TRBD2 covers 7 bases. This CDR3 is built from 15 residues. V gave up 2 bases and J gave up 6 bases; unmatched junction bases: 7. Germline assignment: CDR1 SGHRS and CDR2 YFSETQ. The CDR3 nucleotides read TGCGCCAGCAGCTTACGACCAGCGGGGCCCGGGGAGCTGTTTTTT. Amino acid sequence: CASSLRPAGPGELFF.

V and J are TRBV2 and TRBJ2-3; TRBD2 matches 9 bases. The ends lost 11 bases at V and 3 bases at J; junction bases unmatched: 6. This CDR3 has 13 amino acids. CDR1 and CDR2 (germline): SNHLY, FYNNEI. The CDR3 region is CALGGRETDTQYF. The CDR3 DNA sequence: TGTGCCCTCGGCGGGAGGGAAACAGATACGCAGTATTTT.

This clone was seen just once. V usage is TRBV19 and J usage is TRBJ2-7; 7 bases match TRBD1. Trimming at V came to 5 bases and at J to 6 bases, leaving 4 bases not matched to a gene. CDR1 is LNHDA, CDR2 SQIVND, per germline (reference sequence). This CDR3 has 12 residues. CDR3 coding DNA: TGTGCCAGTAGTTCCTCAGGGGGCGAGCAGTACTTC. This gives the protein CASSSSGGEQYF.

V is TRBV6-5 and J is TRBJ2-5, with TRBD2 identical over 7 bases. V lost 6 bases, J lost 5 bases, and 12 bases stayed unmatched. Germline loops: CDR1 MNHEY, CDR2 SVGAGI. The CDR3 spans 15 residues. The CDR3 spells CASSHPSGTKETQYF. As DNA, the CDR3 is TGTGCCAGCAGCCATCCCTCCGGGACTAAGGAGACCCAGTACTTC.

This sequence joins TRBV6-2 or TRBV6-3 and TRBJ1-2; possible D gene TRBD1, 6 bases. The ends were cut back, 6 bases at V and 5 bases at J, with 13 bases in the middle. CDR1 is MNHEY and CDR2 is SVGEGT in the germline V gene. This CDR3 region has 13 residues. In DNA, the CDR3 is TGTGCCAGCAGCGCTCAGGGACAATATGGCTACACCTTC. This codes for CASSAQGQYGYTF.

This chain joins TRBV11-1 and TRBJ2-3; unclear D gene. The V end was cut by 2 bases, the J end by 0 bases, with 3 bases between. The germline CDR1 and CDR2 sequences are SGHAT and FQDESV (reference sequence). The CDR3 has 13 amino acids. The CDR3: CASSLPSTDTQYF. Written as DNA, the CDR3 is TGTGCCAGCAGCTTACCTAGCACAGATACGCAGTATTTT.

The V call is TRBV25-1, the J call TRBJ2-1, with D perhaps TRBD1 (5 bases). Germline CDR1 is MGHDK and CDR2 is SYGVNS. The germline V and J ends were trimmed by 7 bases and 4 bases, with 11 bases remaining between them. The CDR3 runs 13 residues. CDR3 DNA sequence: TGTGCCAGCACCCTGGGGCGTTACAATGAGCAGTTCTTC. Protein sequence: CASTLGRYNEQFF.

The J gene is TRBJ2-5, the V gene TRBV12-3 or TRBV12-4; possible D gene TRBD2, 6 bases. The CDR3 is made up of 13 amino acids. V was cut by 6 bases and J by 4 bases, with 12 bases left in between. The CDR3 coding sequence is TGTGCCAGCAGCCAGCGGGCTAGAGAGACCCAGTACTTC. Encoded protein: CASSQRARETQYF.

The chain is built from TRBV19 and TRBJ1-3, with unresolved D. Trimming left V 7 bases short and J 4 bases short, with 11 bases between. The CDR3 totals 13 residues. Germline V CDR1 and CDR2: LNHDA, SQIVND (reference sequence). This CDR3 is CASTEGWGNTIYF. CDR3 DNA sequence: TGTGCCAGTACTGAGGGTTGGGGAAACACCATATATTTT.

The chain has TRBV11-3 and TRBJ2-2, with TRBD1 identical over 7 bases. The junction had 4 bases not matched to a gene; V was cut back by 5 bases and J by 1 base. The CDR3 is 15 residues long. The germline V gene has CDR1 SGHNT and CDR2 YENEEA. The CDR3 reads CASSHRGRNTGELFF. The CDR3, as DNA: TGTGCCAGCAGCCACAGGGGAAGGAACACCGGGGAGCTGTTTTTT.

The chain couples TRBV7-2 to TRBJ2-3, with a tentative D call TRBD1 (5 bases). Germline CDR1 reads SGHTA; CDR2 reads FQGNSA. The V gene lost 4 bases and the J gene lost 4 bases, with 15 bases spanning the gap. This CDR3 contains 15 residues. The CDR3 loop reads CASSSQGGLPDTQYF. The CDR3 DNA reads TGTGCCAGCAGCTCCCAGGGCGGCCTGCCAGATACGCAGTATTTT.

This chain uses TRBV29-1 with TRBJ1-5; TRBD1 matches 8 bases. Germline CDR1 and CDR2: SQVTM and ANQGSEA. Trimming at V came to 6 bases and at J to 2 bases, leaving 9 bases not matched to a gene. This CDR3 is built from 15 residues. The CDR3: CSVSPTGGGNQPQHF. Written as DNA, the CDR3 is TGCAGCGTGAGCCCAACAGGGGGGGGCAATCAGCCCCAGCATTTT.

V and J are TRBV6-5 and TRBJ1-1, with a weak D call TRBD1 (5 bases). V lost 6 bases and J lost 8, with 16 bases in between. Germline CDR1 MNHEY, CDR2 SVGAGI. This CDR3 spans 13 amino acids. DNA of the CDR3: TGTGCCAGCAGGCCAGGAAAGGGGCGGGAAGCTTTCTTT. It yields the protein CASRPGKGREAFF.

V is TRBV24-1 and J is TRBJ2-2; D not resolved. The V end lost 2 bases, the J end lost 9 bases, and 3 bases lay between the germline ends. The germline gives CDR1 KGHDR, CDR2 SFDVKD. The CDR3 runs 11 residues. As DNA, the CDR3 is TGTGCCACCAGTGATTCCTGGGAGCTGTTTTTT. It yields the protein CATSDSWELFF.

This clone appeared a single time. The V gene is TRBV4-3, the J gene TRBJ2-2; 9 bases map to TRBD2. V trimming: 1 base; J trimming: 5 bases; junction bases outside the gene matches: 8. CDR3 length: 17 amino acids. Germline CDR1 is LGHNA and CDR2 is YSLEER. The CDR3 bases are TGCGCCAGCAGCCAAGGCGTAGGTAGCGGGAGTACCGGGGAGCTGTTTTTT. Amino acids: CASSQGVGSGSTGELFF.

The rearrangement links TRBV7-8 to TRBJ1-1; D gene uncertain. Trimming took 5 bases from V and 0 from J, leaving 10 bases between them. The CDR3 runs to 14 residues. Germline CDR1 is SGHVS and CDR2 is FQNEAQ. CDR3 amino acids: CASSPRSMNTEAFF. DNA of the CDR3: TGTGCCAGCAGCCCGAGGTCCATGAACACTGAAGCTTTCTTT.

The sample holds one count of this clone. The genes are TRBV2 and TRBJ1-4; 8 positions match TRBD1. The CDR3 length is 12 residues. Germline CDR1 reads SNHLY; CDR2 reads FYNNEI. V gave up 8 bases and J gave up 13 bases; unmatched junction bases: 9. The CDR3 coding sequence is TGTGCCAGCGGTTTTCAGGGGGCGGCACTGTTTTTT. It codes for CASGFQGAALFF.

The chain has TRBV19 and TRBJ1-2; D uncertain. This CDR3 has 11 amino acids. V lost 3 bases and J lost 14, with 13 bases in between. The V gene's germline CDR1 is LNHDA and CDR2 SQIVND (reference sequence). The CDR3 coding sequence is TGTGCCAGTAGTATCGGTGGTCCGTGGACCTTC. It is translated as CASSIGGPWTF.